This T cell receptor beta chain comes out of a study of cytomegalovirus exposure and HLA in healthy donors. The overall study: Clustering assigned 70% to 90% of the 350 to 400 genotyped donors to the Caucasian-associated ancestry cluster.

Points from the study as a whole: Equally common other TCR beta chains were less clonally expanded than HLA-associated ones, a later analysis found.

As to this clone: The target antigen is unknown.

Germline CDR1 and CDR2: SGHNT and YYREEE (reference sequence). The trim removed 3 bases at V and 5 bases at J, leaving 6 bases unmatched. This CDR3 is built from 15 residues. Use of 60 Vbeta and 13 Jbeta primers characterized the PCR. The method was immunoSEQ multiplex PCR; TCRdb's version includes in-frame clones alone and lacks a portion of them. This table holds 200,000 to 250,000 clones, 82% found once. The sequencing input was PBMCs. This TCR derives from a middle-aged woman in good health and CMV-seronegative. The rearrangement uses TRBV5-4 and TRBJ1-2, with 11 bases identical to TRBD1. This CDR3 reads CASSSPGQGEYGYTF. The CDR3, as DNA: TGTGCCAGCAGCTCACCGGGACAGGGGGAATATGGCTACACCTTC.